Given below is one TCR beta chain in context. Its antigen is unknown. These data come from a study of beta chain features in type 1 diabetes. Study-wide findings and caveats: Over-representation of high TCR-expressing cells was a possible consequence of cDNA sequencing. Fewer junction insertions and more nucleotide deletions appeared in type 1 diabetes patients.

All of the isolated RNA was reverse transcribed, so expressed TCRB transcripts were sequenced. The repertoire was sequenced with immunoSEQ multiplex PCR; TCRdb's copy has only in-frame clones and lacks some. Here the sample spans 350,000 to 400,000 clones, about 15% being singletons. This CDR3 has 14 residues. With V trimmed by 2 bases and J by 5 bases, 1 base remained unmatched. The germline gives CDR1 SGHRS, CDR2 YFSETQ. V gene TRBV5-1 combines with J gene TRBJ2-4, with 10 bases aligning to TRBD1. The origin of this receptor is a woman younger than 35 in good health. The sample comprised naive CD4+ T cells from blood. CDR3 amino acids: CASSFGTGENIQYF. The CDR3 nucleotides read TGCGCCAGCAGCTTCGGGACAGGGGAAAACATTCAGTACTTC. The whole variable domain, remainder taken from reference TRBV5-1 and TRBJ2-4, is KAGVTQTPRYLIKTRGQQVTLSCSPISGHRSVSWYQQTPGQGLQFLFEYFSETQRNKGNFPGRFSGRQFSNSRSEMNVSTLELGDSALYLCASSFGTGENIQYFGAGTRLSVL.